This is a list of T cell receptor beta chains from one sample in a study of T cell responses to AZD1222 COVID-19 vaccine. This table comes from immunoSEQ multiplex PCR, and its TCRdb copy is limited to in-frame clones, with some not included. The profile shows over 100,000 clones, 85% to 95% of them singletons. The material was peripheral blood, obtained on day 0 of AZD1222 vaccination. The source of these receptors is an adult in good health. CDR3s include the opening cysteine and the closing phenylalanine or tryptophan. The order of the fields is J gene, clone size, V gene, D gene, CDR3 protein, CDR3 DNA. A D gene is named only where the DNA matches it firmly. The size field is filled for only some rows; it gives once, few, many or a size class.

TRBJ2-7,NA,TRBV24-1,NA,CATSDSDLYEQYF,TGTGCCACCAGTGATTCAGACCTGTACGAGCAGTACTTC
TRBJ1-5,NA,TRBV18,TRBD1,CASSRTGNSNQPQHF,TGTGCCAGCTCCCGGACAGGGAATAGCAATCAGCCCCAGCATTTT
TRBJ2-1,NA,TRBV4-2,TRBD2,CASSQDSGRAYNEQFF,TGTGCCAGCAGCCAAGATAGCGGGAGGGCCTACAATGAGCAGTTCTTC
TRBJ2-5,once,TRBV28,NA,CASSLSGETQYF,TGTGCCAGCTCACTGTCCGGAGAGACCCAGTACTTC
TRBJ1-1,NA,TRBV9,TRBD1,CASSVGTGNTEAFF,TGTGCCAGCAGCGTTGGGACAGGGAACACTGAAGCTTTCTTT
TRBJ2-7,few,TRBV5-1,NA,CASSLGADEQYF,TGCGCCAGCAGCTTGGGGGCTGACGAGCAGTACTTC
TRBJ2-4,once,TRBV5-8,NA,CASSQPGGSKNIQYF,TGTGCCAGCAGCCAACCTGGGGGTAGCAAAAACATTCAGTACTTC
TRBJ2-3,NA,TRBV7-2,TRBD2,CASKLMGAGEADTQYF,TGTGCCTCTAAGCTTATGGGAGCGGGAGAAGCAGATACGCAGTATTTT
TRBJ2-1,once,TRBV19,TRBD2,CASSRGSSNEQFF,TGTGCCAGTAGTCGCGGGAGCAGCAATGAGCAGTTCTTC
TRBJ1-1,NA,TRBV25-1,NA,CASSEYGGRTEAFF,TGTGCCAGCAGTGAATATGGGGGGCGGACTGAAGCTTTCTTT
TRBJ2-2,NA,TRBV11-2,NA,CASSPRASANTGELFF,TGTGCCAGCAGCCCCCGGGCTAGCGCGAACACCGGGGAGCTGTTTTTT
TRBJ1-1,NA,TRBV19,NA,CASSIEGFTEAFF,TGTGCCAGTAGTATAGAAGGGTTCACTGAAGCTTTCTTT
TRBJ1-6,NA,TRBV7-8,NA,CASSLSGNSPLHF,TGTGCCAGCAGCTTAAGCGGGAACTCACCCCTCCACTTT
TRBJ2-2,NA,TRBV7-7,TRBD1,CASSPRQGTGELFF,TGTGCTAGCAGCCCGAGACAGGGGACCGGGGAGCTGTTTTTT
TRBJ2-7,NA,TRBV6-5,NA,CASSYSSAVSYEQYF,TGTGCCAGCAGTTACTCGAGCGCCGTCTCCTACGAGCAGTACTTC
TRBJ1-2,few,TRBV5-1,NA,CASSSLYEGSNGYTF,TGCGCCAGCAGCTCGCTTTATGAGGGGTCTAATGGCTACACCTTC
TRBJ1-4,NA,TRBV20-1,TRBD1,CSASHRQGWDEKLFF,TGCAGTGCTAGTCACCGACAGGGGTGGGATGAAAAACTGTTTTTT
TRBJ1-1,NA,TRBV19,TRBD1,CASSIFDRDVLNTEAFF,TGTGCCAGTAGTATTTTCGACAGGGACGTATTGAACACTGAAGCTTTCTTT
TRBJ2-7,NA,TRBV18,NA,CASSPPSRETYEQYF,TGTGCCAGCTCACCACCGTCAAGGGAAACCTACGAGCAGTACTTC
TRBJ2-7,NA,TRBV4-2,NA,CASSQDGLVLYKYF,TGTGCCAGCAGCCAAGACGGGTTAGTTCTATATAAGTACTTC
TRBJ2-5,NA,TRBV15,TRBD2,CATSSPGTSGLETQYF,TGTGCCACCAGCAGCCCAGGGACTAGCGGTTTAGAGACCCAGTACTTC
TRBJ2-3,once,TRBV4-1,TRBD2,CASSQEGTSGSPTDTQYF,TGCGCCAGCAGCCAAGAGGGGACTAGCGGGAGTCCGACAGATACGCAGTATTTT
TRBJ2-3,NA,TRBV6-5,NA,CASRPSRDTQYF,TGTGCCAGCAGACCATCTAGGGATACGCAGTATTTT